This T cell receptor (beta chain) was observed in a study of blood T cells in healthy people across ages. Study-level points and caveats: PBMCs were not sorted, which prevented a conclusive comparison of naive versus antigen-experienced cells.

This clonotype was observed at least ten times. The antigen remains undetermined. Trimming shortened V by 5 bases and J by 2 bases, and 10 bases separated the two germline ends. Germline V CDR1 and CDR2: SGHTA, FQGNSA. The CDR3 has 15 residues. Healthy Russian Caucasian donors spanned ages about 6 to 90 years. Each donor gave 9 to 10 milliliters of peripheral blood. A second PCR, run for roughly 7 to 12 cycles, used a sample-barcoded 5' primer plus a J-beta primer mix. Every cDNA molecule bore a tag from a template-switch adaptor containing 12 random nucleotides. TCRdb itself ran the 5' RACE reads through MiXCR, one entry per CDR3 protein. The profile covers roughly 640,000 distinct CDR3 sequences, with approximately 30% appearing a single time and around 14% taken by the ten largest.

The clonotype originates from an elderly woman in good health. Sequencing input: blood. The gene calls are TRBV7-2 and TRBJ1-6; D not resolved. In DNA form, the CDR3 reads TGTGCCAGCAGCCGGTCGGGAACCTATAATTCACCCCTCCACTTT. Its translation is CASSRSGTYNSPLHF.